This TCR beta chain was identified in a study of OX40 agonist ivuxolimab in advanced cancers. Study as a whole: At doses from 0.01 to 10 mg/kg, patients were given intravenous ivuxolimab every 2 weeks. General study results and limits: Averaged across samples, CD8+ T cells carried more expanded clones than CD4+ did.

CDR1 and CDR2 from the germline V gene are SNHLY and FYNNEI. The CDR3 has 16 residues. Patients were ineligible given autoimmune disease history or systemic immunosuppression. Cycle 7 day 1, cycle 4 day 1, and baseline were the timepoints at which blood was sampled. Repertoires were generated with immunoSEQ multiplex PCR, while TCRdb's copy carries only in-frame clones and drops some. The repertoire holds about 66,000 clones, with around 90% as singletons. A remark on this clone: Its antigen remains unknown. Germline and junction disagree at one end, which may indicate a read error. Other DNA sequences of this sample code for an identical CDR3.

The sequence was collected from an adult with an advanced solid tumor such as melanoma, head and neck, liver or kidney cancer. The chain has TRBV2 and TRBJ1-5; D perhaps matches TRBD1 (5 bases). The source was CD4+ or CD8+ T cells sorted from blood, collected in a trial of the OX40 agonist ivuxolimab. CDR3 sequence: CASRPGGGASNQPQHF. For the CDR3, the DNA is TGCGCCAGCAGACCCGGTGGCGGGGCGAGCAATCAGCCCCAGCATTTT.